This T cell receptor beta chain was captured in a study of spatial heterogeneity in lung cancer. TCRdb ran MiXCR on the 5' RACE reads and lists one entry per CDR3 protein. This repertoire shows about 47,000 distinct CDR3 sequences, roughly 7.4% found once; its top ten account for around 33%. There are many counts of this clonotype. As to time point: blood at routine non-recurrence follow-up after resection. Sequencing of whole RNA from tumor, nontumor lung or frozen PBMC involved no sorting. The CDR3 spans 14 residues. The V end was cut by 2 bases, the J end by 10 bases, with 14 bases between. Looked up from germline, CDR1 is SEHNR and CDR2 is FQNEAQ (reference sequence).

The sequence was collected from a female donor with early-stage non-small cell lung cancer. This chain connects TRBV7-9 to TRBJ1-4; possible D gene TRBD1, 5 bases. The source material was PBMCs, sampled at follow-up. The CDR3 coding sequence is TGTGCCAGCAGCTTAATCGGGGCCGATGGAAAACTGTTTTTT. As protein: CASSLIGADGKLFF.